This T cell receptor (beta chain) was profiled in a study of blood T cell repertoires in COVID-19. Study as a whole: The United States, Italy and Spain were the sources of the acute and convalescent COVID-19 samples. Nucleic acid was either cDNA or gDNA, and it came from T cells, B-cell-depleted T cells, or PBMCs.

Per the original data handling: Using reference gene primer amplification, nucleated cell counts were estimated. Some clones are missing from TCRdb's copy, which holds only in-frame ones; the method was immunoSEQ multiplex PCR. V, J and clone size were drawn from that table, and D and trimming were deduced from the DNA. The sample contains 200,000 to 250,000 clones, about 79% of which appear only once. The TCR originated in a man aged 50 to 60 with active or convalescent COVID-19. Input material: peripheral blood.

This CDR3 is CASKMTSGANVLTF. The DNA of the CDR3 is TGTGCCAGCAAGATGACTTCTGGGGCCAACGTCCTGACTTTC. This chain connects TRBV6-5 to TRBJ2-6; D is unresolved. Germline V CDR1 and CDR2: MNHEY, SVGAGI. V lost 7 bases and J 1 base, leaving 8 bases between the germline ends. The CDR3 covers 14 residues.